This T cell receptor beta chain was recovered during a study of response to subunit inactivated influenza vaccine. Notes on the study in general: With each seasonal influenza vaccination, the authors suggested, few new T cells are recruited.

This clonotype was counted ten times or more. Its target is not known. CDR1 and CDR2 from the germline V gene are LNHNV and YYDKDF (reference sequence). CDR3 length: 16 residues. Trimming took off 0 bases at V and 0 bases at J, with 8 bases between the two ends. TCRdb called the RT-PCR reads again in MiXCR, with one record for every CDR3 protein. The table includes fewer than 550,000 distinct CDR3 sequences, roughly 23% detected once. V gene TRBV15 combines with J gene TRBJ1-4, with no clear D. The origin of this receptor is a man aged 50 to 59 who received an inactivated influenza vaccine. Sequenced here: CD4+ T cells sorted from PBMCs, sampled around 5 days after vaccination. The CDR3 DNA is TGTGCCACCAGCAGAGATCAGATGACAACTAATGAAAAACTGTTTTTT. It specifies CATSRDQMTTNEKLFF.